This T cell receptor beta chain was sequenced during a study of cytomegalovirus exposure and HLA in healthy donors. Study-wide results and caveats: Specific recognition of CMV antigens was confirmed in vitro for a few chains (all CMV-associated).

Germline V lookup: CDR1 SSHAT, CDR2 FNYEAQ (reference sequence). This CDR3 is built from 13 residues. Points on this clone: The antigen is unknown. A read error may produce the germline difference seen at one junction end.

Repertoires were generated with immunoSEQ multiplex PCR, while TCRdb's copy carries only in-frame clones and drops some. In the table there are 45,000 to 65,000 clones, approximately 89% of which are singletons. The receptor was derived from a woman between 18 and 29 years old in good health and CMV-seropositive. The V call is TRBV7-7, the J call TRBJ2-3; unclear D gene. Sequenced: PBMCs. CDR3: CASSRSLANTQYF. CDR3 coding DNA: TGTGCTAGCAGCCGCTCCTTGGCAAATACGCAGTATTTT. The entire variable domain, with the rest obtained from reference TRBV7-7 and TRBJ2-3, is as follows: GAGVSQSPRYKVTKRGQDVTLRCDPISSHATLYWYQQALGQGPEFLTYFNYEAQPDKSGLPSDRFSAERPEGSISTLTIQRTEQRDSAMYRCASSRSLANTQYFGPGTRLTVL.